Listed here are 29 T cell receptor beta chains from one sample, sequenced in a study of tumor and adjacent non-tumor tissue in lung cancer. This sample's RNA came from whole unsorted tissue. Three rounds of nested PCR, following a modified ARM-PCR protocol, produced the TCRbeta library. MiXCR, run by TCRdb on the multiplex PCR reads, gives a single entry per CDR3 protein. The sample records under 150,000 distinct CDR3 sequences, approximately 66% being singletons. Material: lung tumor tissue. The receptor set was obtained from a man between 60 and 70 years old with small cell lung cancer.

A remark on this clonotype: The junction shows a germline mismatch at one end, possibly a read error. The chain joins TRBV11-2 to TRBJ2-1; D uncertain. The CDR3 totals 13 residues. Germline assignment: CDR1 SGHAT and CDR2 FQNNGV. CDR3 DNA sequence: TGTGCCAGGAGCTTCGTGCTCAAGAATGAGCAATTCTTC. It encodes CARSFVLKNEQFF.

Note on this clonotype: The germline gene is not matched at one end of the junction; a read error may be the cause. V is TRBV20-1 and J is TRBJ2-5; D is possibly TRBD2 (5 bases). This CDR3 has 12 residues. Germline assignment: CDR1 DFQATT and CDR2 SNEGSKA (reference sequence). The CDR3 sequence: CRARRYKETQYF. In DNA, the CDR3 is TGCAGAGCTAGGAGGTACAAAGAGACCCAGTACTTC.

This clonotype was detected only a few times. The CDR3 region has the DNA TGTGCCAGCAGATTAAGCCGTCCCTACGAGCAGTACTTC. It is translated as CASRLSRPYEQYF. The chain joins TRBV12-3 or TRBV12-4 to TRBJ2-7; D is unclear. Trimming cost V 6 bases and J 2 bases, with 11 bases left between them. The CDR3 totals 13 residues.

Comment on this clonotype: A single base separates this from a much larger clone, so it may be a read error. The CDR3 carries no conserved terminal phenylalanine or tryptophan, so it likely arises from a read error. The V and J genes are TRBV12-3 or TRBV12-4 and TRBJ1-1; unclear D gene. V was cut by 5 bases and J by 4 bases, with 11 bases left in between. CDR3 size: 13 residues. CDR3 sequence: CASSLGVSTEAFL. CDR3 sequence (DNA): TGTGCCAGCAGTCTTGGGGTATCCACTGAAGCTTTCTTG.

Comment on this clonotype: A much larger clone lies one base from this, so it may be a read error. The rearrangement uses TRBV10-3 and TRBJ1-2; D possibly corresponds to TRBD1 (6 bases). CDR1 and CDR2 from the germline V gene are ENHRY and SYGVKD. This CDR3 has 15 residues. CDR3 DNA: TGTGCCATCAGACAGGGCCAAGACTCTAACTATAGCTACACCTTC. It codes for CAIRQGQDSNYSYTF.

As to this clonotype: At one boundary the junction diverges from the germline segment, which might be a read error. The chain is built from TRBV11-2 and TRBJ1-1, with no clear D. This CDR3 has 14 residues. Germline lookup yields CDR1 SGHAT and CDR2 FQNNGV. CDR3: CASSPAAMISEVFF. In DNA form, the CDR3 reads TGTGCCAGCAGCCCCGCCGCTATGATCTCTGAAGTTTTCTTT.

Concerning this clonotype itself: Just one base apart from a much larger clone, this may be a read error. V usage is TRBV6-5 and J usage is TRBJ1-2, with TRBD1 matching over 7 bases. The junction had 17 bases not matched to a gene; V was cut back by 11 bases and J by 8 bases. CDR3 length: 14 residues. Per germline, CDR1 MNHEY and CDR2 SVGAGI. The CDR3 DNA follows: TGTGCCGGCACCCCAGCGGACAGGATAAGCGGCTACACCTTC. It specifies CAGTPADRISGYTF.

By sample share, this clonotype is medium-sized. V is TRBV6-5 and J is TRBJ2-7; D is unclear. Trimming pared 8 bases from V and 0 bases from J, leaving 11 bases between. There are 13 residues in the CDR3. Germline loops: CDR1 MNHEY, CDR2 SVGAGI. CDR3 protein: CASLRLGSYEQYF. The CDR3 nucleotides are TGTGCCAGCCTGCGACTGGGCTCCTACGAGCAGTACTTC.

This clonotype came up once. The V call is TRBV12-3 or TRBV12-4, the J call TRBJ1-2; maybe TRBD1 (6 bases). V lost 8 bases to trimming and J lost 0 bases, with 19 bases between them. This CDR3 comprises 16 residues. The CDR3 is CASRPRQARANYGYTF. DNA for the CDR3: TGTGCCAGCCGCCCCAGACAGGCTCGAGCTAACTATGGCTACACCTTC.

To note about this clonotype: One junction end disagrees with the germline gene, perhaps due to a read error. The genes are TRBV11-2 and TRBJ2-2; 8 nucleotides agree with TRBD2. The CDR3 totals 18 residues. Germline values: CDR1 SGHAT, CDR2 FQNNGV. This CDR3 reads CASTLVALAEARTGELFF. In DNA, the CDR3 is TGTGCCAGCACCTTAGTCGCACTAGCGGAAGCTAGGACCGGGGAGCTGTTTTTT.

For this clonotype: As the CDR3 is not closed by the conserved phenylalanine or tryptophan, this likely results from a read error. This chain joins TRBV12-3 or TRBV12-4 and TRBJ2-1; D gene unclear. V lost 2 bases to trimming and J lost 7 bases, with 6 bases between them. The CDR3 sequence is 12 residues long. Written as DNA, the CDR3 is TGTGCCAGCAGTTTAATAGGGAATGAGCAGTTCCTC. This codes for CASSLIGNEQFL.

Points on this clonotype: The junction departs from the called germline gene at one end, perhaps through a read error. This chain uses TRBV6-1 with TRBJ1-1; 9 bases match TRBD1. The length of the CDR3 is 14 residues. Germline CDR1 MNHNS, CDR2 SASEGT. In DNA form, the CDR3 reads TGTGCCTGCAGTACTCCAGGGACAGGGCCGCTAGCTTCCTTT. Translated: CACSTPGTGPLASF.

As regards this clonotype: A read error may produce the germline difference seen at one junction end. This rearrangement joins TRBV11-3 to TRBJ2-5; D not certain. The CDR3 runs to 13 residues. The germline CDR1 and CDR2 sequences are SGHNT and YENEEA. The DNA for the CDR3 is TGTGTCAGCAGCAAACAGAGAGGAGAGACCCAGTACTTC. It yields the protein CVSSKQRGETQYF.

A note on this clonotype: Relative to the germline gene, one junction end is altered; a read error may explain this. The chain links TRBV12-3 or TRBV12-4 to TRBJ2-3; D remains unclear. The CDR3 has 13 amino acids. The CDR3 region has the DNA TGTGCCAGCGGTTTAGCCGCAGGAGATACGCAGTATTTT. This codes for CASGLAAGDTQYF.

This clonotype turned up a few times. This rearrangement joins TRBV28 to TRBJ1-1, with D unresolved. CDR1 and CDR2 (germline): MDHEN, SYDVKM. V lost 6 bases and J lost 2, with 16 bases in between. The length of the CDR3 is 15 residues. The chain's CDR3 is CASSLRLGLNTEAFF. The CDR3 region has the DNA TGTGCCAGCAGCCTCCGTTTGGGCCTTAACACTGAAGCTTTCTTT.

Regarding this clonotype: A much bigger clone sits one base away, suggesting this may be a read error. The chain employs TRBV20-1 and TRBJ2-5; the D gene is possibly TRBD2 (5 bases). The CDR3 spans 15 residues. Germline loops: CDR1 DFQATT, CDR2 SNEGSKA (reference sequence). The CDR3, as DNA: TGCAGTGCTAGAGACCCCCGACTATTTCAAGAGGCCCAGTACTTC. Its translation: CSARDPRLFQEAQYF.

About this clonotype: A read error may account for a junction end that differs from germline. V is TRBV12-3 or TRBV12-4 and J is TRBJ2-1; TRBD2 is a possible D gene (8 bases). This CDR3 comprises 13 residues. CDR3: CAGSMARGDSPFF. In DNA form, the CDR3 reads TGTGCCGGCAGTATGGCGCGGGGGGACAGCCCGTTCTTC.

V is TRBV6-1 and J is TRBJ2-1; perhaps TRBD1 as D (6 bases). Germline-derived CDR1 and CDR2 are MNHNS and SASEGT. V was shortened by 6 bases and J by 5 bases, with 20 bases between the two germline ends. The CDR3 totals 16 residues. The CDR3 region is CASREIGGQSNNEQFF. The CDR3 DNA reads TGTGCCAGCAGAGAAATTGGCGGACAGTCCAACAATGAGCAGTTCTTC.

A word on this clonotype: It may be a read error: a sequence one base away is much more abundant. Likely a read error: the CDR3 ends without its conserved phenylalanine or tryptophan. The chain is built from TRBV20-1 and TRBJ1-1; unclear D gene. CDR3 size: 11 residues. CDR1 is DFQATT, CDR2 SNEGSKA, per germline (reference sequence). Trimming took off 4 bases at V and 1 base at J, with 4 bases between the two ends. CDR3 in DNA: TGCAGTGCTAAGAAGAACACTGAAGCTTTCTCT. Translating it yields CSAKKNTEAFS.

This clonotype was seen at least ten times. The V gene is TRBV5-1, the J gene TRBJ2-3; TRBD2 aligns across 14 bases. V lost 3 bases to trimming and J lost 2 bases; unmatched junction nucleotides: 5. Germline CDR1 SGHRS, CDR2 YFSETQ. The CDR3 contains 17 residues. This chain's CDR3 is CASSSGLAGAVTDTQYF. The DNA of the CDR3 is TGCGCCAGCAGCTCGGGACTAGCGGGAGCGGTCACAGATACGCAGTATTTT.

This clonotype has ten or more counts. This chain links TRBV6-5 with TRBJ2-1, with 11 bases fitting TRBD2. CDR1 MNHEY and CDR2 SVGAGI come from the germline V gene. The CDR3 totals 17 residues. The V gene end was trimmed by 0 bases and the J gene end by 5 bases; junction bases not matched to a gene: 6. The DNA for the CDR3 is TGTGCCAGCAGTTACTCGATCTGGGGACTAGCGGACAATGAGCAGTTCTTC. This sequence encodes CASSYSIWGLADNEQFF.

Details on this clonotype: A much larger clone differs from this one at a single base, so this may be a read error. Likely a read error: the CDR3 ends without its conserved phenylalanine or tryptophan. The chain recombines TRBV11-1 with TRBJ2-7; weak D call: TRBD2 (6 bases). The V gene's germline CDR1 is SGHAT and CDR2 FQDESV (reference sequence). There are 15 residues in the CDR3. Trimming took 3 bases from V and 2 from J, leaving 14 bases between them. The CDR3: CASSFLTGGAYEQYL. CDR3 nucleotides: TGTGCCAGCAGCTTTTTAACAGGAGGGGCCTACGAGCAGTACTTA.

As to this clonotype: A much larger clone sits a single nucleotide away, making a read error possible. The rearrangement links TRBV20-1 to TRBJ2-3, with D possibly being TRBD1 or TRBD2 (5 bases each). The germline V gene encodes CDR1 DFQATT and CDR2 SNEGSKA (reference sequence). This CDR3 region has 15 residues. V was pared by 5 bases and J by 2 bases, with 17 bases between. This CDR3 is CSASRLRGLTDTQYF. In nucleotides, the CDR3 is TGCAGTGCTTCCCGACTGAGGGGCCTCACAGATACGCAGTATTTT.

This clonotype was observed once. The chain links TRBV6-2 or TRBV6-3 to TRBJ2-4, with D perhaps given as TRBD1 or TRBD2 (5 bases each). This CDR3 has 14 residues. The germline gives CDR1 MNHEY, CDR2 SVGEGT. V was trimmed by 10 bases and J by 2 bases, leaving 15 bases between them. CDR3 nucleotides: TGTGCCATACACGGGGCCGCAACCAAAAACATTCAGTACTTC. It specifies CAIHGAATKNIQYF.

In its sample, this clonotype was seen a few times. V gene TRBV30 combines with J gene TRBJ1-2; no clear D. V gave up 2 bases and J gave up 5 bases, with 15 bases separating them. Germline V gene data show CDR1 as GTSNPN and CDR2 as SVGIG (reference sequence). The CDR3 sequence is 14 residues long. The CDR3 sequence: CAWSRKGRAYGYTF. CDR3 bases: TGTGCCTGGAGTCGTAAAGGCCGTGCTTATGGCTACACCTTC.

Comment on this clonotype: The junction and the germline gene differ at one end; a read error may be behind it. The CDR3, as DNA: TGCAGTCCTAGAGATATAAAAGCCCAGTACTTT. Amino acids: CSPRDIKAQYF. The chain has TRBV20-1 and TRBJ2-5; D unclear. The CDR3 extends over 11 amino acids. Germline V gene data show CDR1 as DFQATT and CDR2 as SNEGSKA (reference sequence).

This clonotype came up once. The chain couples TRBV5-1 to TRBJ1-5, with D hard to call. The germline CDR1 and CDR2 sequences are SGHRS and YFSETQ. This CDR3 region has 13 residues. V lost 2 bases and J lost 2, with 5 bases in between. DNA of the CDR3: TGCGCCAGCAGCTTCGCGGGCAATCAGCCCCAGCATTTT. Its translation is CASSFAGNQPQHF.

With regard to this clonotype: It may be a read error: a sequence one base away is much more abundant. The rearrangement joins TRBV20-1 to TRBJ2-5; D may be TRBD2 (5 bases). The CDR3 runs to 11 residues. Germline V gene lookup returns CDR1 DFQATT and CDR2 SNEGSKA (reference sequence). CDR3 sequence: CSVREGETQYF. The CDR3 bases are TGCAGTGTTAGAGAGGGTGAGACCCAGTACTTC.

Worth noting for this clonotype: Since a much larger clone is just one base distant, this may be a read error. V usage is TRBV29-1 and J usage is TRBJ2-5; D is possibly TRBD1 (5 bases). The CDR3 sequence is 12 residues long. Germline CDR1 is SQVTM and CDR2 is ANQGSEA. The CDR3 nucleotides are TGCAGTGTCGACATGGGGCGTGAGACCCAGTACTTC. Translated: CSVDMGRETQYF.